The 26 T cell receptor beta chains below were found in one sample sequenced in a study of T cell changes during pregnancy in multiple sclerosis. The table came from immunoSEQ multiplex PCR; TCRdb's copy has only in-frame clones and leaves some out. The sample lists over 55,000 clones, 85% to 95% occurring once. This specimen was CD8+ T cells from peripheral blood mononuclear cells, taken in the third trimester of pregnancy. These receptors all stem from a female donor with multiple sclerosis, enrolled in a pregnancy study.

J is TRBJ2-7 and V is TRBV5-6; tentative D call: TRBD2 (6 bases). CDR1 and CDR2 (germline): SGHDT, YYEEEE. This CDR3 contains 15 residues. V was pared by 5 bases and J by 5 bases, with 20 bases between. CDR3 coding DNA: TGTGCCAGCAGTTTGACCGGGACGGGGGAGGACGAGCAGTACTTC. Encoded protein: CASSLTGTGEDEQYF. Full variable domain (outside the CDR3, taken from reference TRBV5-6 and TRBJ2-7): DAGVTQSPTHLIKTRGQQVTLRCSPKSGHDTVSWYQQALGQGPQFIFQYYEEEERQRGNFPDRFSGHQFPNYSSELNVNALLLGDSALYLCASSLTGTGEDEQYFGPGTRLTVT.

The gene calls are TRBV7-6 and TRBJ2-5; D perhaps matches TRBD1 (6 bases). The V gene lost 5 bases and the J gene lost 5 bases, with 12 bases spanning the gap. The CDR3 spans 13 residues. Per germline, CDR1 SGHVS and CDR2 FNYEAQ. CDR3 bases: TGTGCCAGCAGCCACATCGACAGGGAGACCCAGTACTTC. Protein product: CASSHIDRETQYF.

J is TRBJ2-3 and V is TRBV10-1, with 7 bases fitting TRBD2. Germline V lookup: CDR1 WNHNN, CDR2 SYGVQD (reference sequence). J was trimmed by 4 bases and V by 2 bases; bases with no gene match: 3. CDR3 size: 14 residues. The DNA for the CDR3 is TGCGCCAGCAGTGAGGCGCGGGAGTCAGATACGCAGTATTTT. As protein: CASSEARESDTQYF.

The chain recombines TRBV7-9 with TRBJ2-1; 10 bases fit TRBD1. The CDR3 extends over 18 amino acids. Germline V lookup: CDR1 SEHNR, CDR2 FQNEAQ (reference sequence). V gave up 2 bases and J gave up 3 bases; unmatched junction bases: 10. The CDR3 region is CASSLYLGDRGIYNEQFF. CDR3 DNA sequence: TGTGCCAGCAGCTTATATCTAGGGGACAGGGGAATCTACAATGAGCAGTTCTTC.

The chain has TRBV5-1 and TRBJ1-1; maybe TRBD1 (5 bases). Germline lookup yields CDR1 SGHRS and CDR2 YFSETQ. The CDR3 loop spans 13 amino acids. Deletions cut 2 bases from V and 2 bases from J, with 7 bases between. CDR3 amino acids: CASSFDSNTEAFF. The DNA for the CDR3 is TGCGCCAGCAGCTTTGACAGTAACACTGAAGCTTTCTTT.

The chain joins TRBV5-1 to TRBJ2-1; TRBD2 aligns across 13 bases. Germline V CDR1 and CDR2: SGHRS, YFSETQ. The CDR3 consists of 17 residues. With 4 bases clipped from V and 4 bases from J, the junction kept 8 bases outside the gene matches. CDR3: CASSPEGLAGNYNEQFF. CDR3 bases: TGCGCCAGCAGCCCGGAGGGACTAGCGGGGAATTACAATGAGCAGTTCTTC.

V is TRBV7-9 and J is TRBJ2-7; unclear D gene. The CDR3 consists of 13 residues. V was pared by 1 base and J by 3 bases, with 7 bases between. CDR1 and CDR2 from the germline V gene are SEHNR and FQNEAQ (reference sequence). The DNA of the CDR3 is TGTGCCAGCAGCTTAGATGGCTTCTACGAGCAGTACTTC. Translating it yields CASSLDGFYEQYF.

This chain connects TRBV10-1 to TRBJ2-2; D unresolved. V shed 6 bases and J shed 7 bases, with 3 bases lying between them. CDR3 length equals 10 residues. Germline CDR1 WNHNN, CDR2 SYGVQD (reference sequence). As DNA, the CDR3 is TGCGCCAGCAGACACGGGGAGCTGTTTTTT. Translated, it gives CASRHGELFF.

The rearrangement uses TRBV9 and TRBJ2-7; 8 bases fit TRBD2. Per germline, CDR1 SGDLS and CDR2 YYNGEE. Losses at the gene ends were 4 bases for V and 4 bases for J; bases not matched to a gene: 10. This CDR3 contains 15 residues. Here the CDR3 DNA reads TGTGCCAGCAGCATTGGGACTAGGGGTGAATACGAGCAGTACTTC. Encoded protein: CASSIGTRGEYEQYF. Variable domain in full (rest from reference TRBV9 and TRBJ2-7): DSGVTQTPKHLITATGQRVTLRCSPRSGDLSVYWYQQSLDQGLQFLIQYYNGEERAKGNILERFSAQQFPDLHSELNLSSLELGDSALYFCASSIGTRGEYEQYFGPGTRLTVT.

This chain uses TRBV13 with TRBJ2-7, with a possible D match to TRBD2 (5 bases). CDR1 and CDR2 from the germline V gene are PRHDT and FYEKMQ (reference sequence). V shed 3 bases and J shed 1 base, with 10 bases lying between them. The CDR3 loop spans 14 amino acids. CDR3 protein: CASSLSRGSYEQYF. The CDR3 bases are TGTGCCAGCAGCTTGTCTCGGGGTTCCTACGAGCAGTACTTC.

The chain joins TRBV2 to TRBJ1-1; TRBD1 might be the D (6 bases). CDR1 is SNHLY and CDR2 is FYNNEI in the germline V gene. V lost 6 bases and J 10 bases, leaving 18 bases between the germline ends. The CDR3 extends over 13 amino acids. The CDR3 sequence: CASRDREPNAAFF. In DNA, the CDR3 is TGTGCCAGCAGGGACAGAGAACCTAACGCAGCTTTCTTT.

The V and J genes are TRBV5-1 and TRBJ1-3; the D is unclear. CDR1 and CDR2 (germline): SGHRS, YFSETQ. V gave up 3 bases and J gave up 0 bases, with 13 bases separating them. The CDR3 is 16 amino acids. The CDR3 DNA sequence: TGCGCCAGCAGCTACAATCGCGGCGACTCTGGAAACACCATATATTTT. Residues: CASSYNRGDSGNTIYF.

This clone is a singleton in its sample. The V call is TRBV19, the J call TRBJ1-1; TRBD1 aligns across 7 bases. The CDR3 length is 17 residues. V trimming: 7 bases; J trimming: 3 bases; junction bases outside the gene matches: 17. Germline V gene data show CDR1 as LNHDA and CDR2 as SQIVND (reference sequence). CDR3 sequence reads: CASTDLGQTFLDTEAFF. Written as DNA, the CDR3 is TGTGCCAGTACCGACTTGGGACAGACCTTCTTGGACACTGAAGCTTTCTTT.

The gene calls are TRBV21-1 and TRBJ2-5; TRBD2 is the table's D call, not checked against the DNA. TRBV21-1 represents a pseudogene. This CDR3 comprises 15 residues. CDR3 in amino acids: CASSKERWAQETQYF. The CDR3, as DNA: TGTGCCAGCAGCAAAGAGCGGTGGGCCCAAGAGACCCAGTACTTC.

The chain uses TRBV9 and TRBJ2-1; tentatively, D is TRBD2 (5 bases). Trimming stripped 0 bases from V and 3 bases from J, with 13 bases between. Germline CDR1 is SGDLS and CDR2 is YYNGEE. The CDR3 is 16 residues long. CDR3 protein: CASSVDGNSNYNEQFF. The CDR3 DNA sequence: TGTGCCAGCAGCGTAGACGGGAATTCTAACTACAATGAGCAGTTCTTC.

This clone was detected only once. The chain is built from TRBV7-9 and TRBJ2-7; the match to TRBD2 covers 9 bases. The V gene end was trimmed by 5 bases and the J gene end by 4 bases; junction bases not matched to a gene: 12. Germline V gene sequence: CDR1 SEHNR, CDR2 FQNEAQ (reference sequence). The CDR3 extends over 16 amino acids. The CDR3 spells CASSHPRAGGGYEQYF. CDR3 sequence (DNA): TGTGCCAGCAGCCATCCCAGGGCGGGGGGGGGATACGAGCAGTACTTC.

This rearrangement joins TRBV29-1 to TRBJ2-3; 11 bases are a match to TRBD2. The CDR3 has 15 residues. CDR1 is SQVTM, CDR2 ANQGSEA, per germline. V shed 3 bases, J shed 2 bases, and the junction held 4 bases outside the gene matches. The CDR3 protein is CSVEGLAVITDTQYF. CDR3 bases: TGCAGCGTTGAGGGACTAGCGGTAATCACAGATACGCAGTATTTT.

V gene TRBV5-4 combines with J gene TRBJ1-2, with unresolved D. V was cut by 0 bases and J by 10 bases, with 16 bases left in between. CDR3 length: 14 residues. The germline CDR1 and CDR2 sequences are SGHNT and YYREEE (reference sequence). The CDR3 spells CASSLVLLDIDYTF. DNA for the CDR3: TGTGCCAGCAGCTTGGTTCTTCTTGACATCGACTACACCTTC.

The V gene is TRBV5-1, the J gene TRBJ1-5; the match to TRBD1 covers 12 bases. The V gene's germline CDR1 is SGHRS and CDR2 YFSETQ. The V and J ends lost 4 bases and 7 bases, in that order; junction bases with no gene match: 6. There are 15 residues in the CDR3. The CDR3 reads CASSPGQGAGQPQHF. Here the CDR3 DNA reads TGCGCCAGCAGCCCGGGACAGGGGGCAGGCCAGCCCCAGCATTTT.

The chain is built from TRBV2 and TRBJ2-7, with D hard to call. The germline V gene encodes CDR1 SNHLY and CDR2 FYNNEI. The CDR3 covers 16 residues. Deletions cut 0 bases from V and 2 bases from J, with 14 bases between. The CDR3 bases are TGTGCCAGCAGTGAAGCGCTTCGTGGGCTTGCCTACGAGCAGTACTTC. Protein sequence: CASSEALRGLAYEQYF. Drawing the rest from reference TRBV2 and TRBJ2-7, the complete variable domain is EPEVTQTPSHQVTQMGQEVILRCVPISNHLYFYWYRQILGQKVEFLVSFYNNEISEKSEIFDDQFSVERPDGSNFTLKIRSTKLEDSAMYFCASSEALRGLAYEQYFGPGTRLTVT.

The CDR3 protein is CASTGGASEQYF. DNA of the CDR3: TGTGCCAGCACAGGGGGCGCGTCCGAGCAGTACTTC. The rearrangement uses TRBV6-5 and TRBJ2-7, with 8 bases identical to TRBD1. CDR3 size: 12 residues. Germline V CDR1 and CDR2: MNHEY, SVGAGI. With V trimmed by 7 bases and J by 6 bases, 5 bases remained unmatched.

This clone was found once. The genes are TRBV6-1 and TRBJ2-5; D gene unclear. This CDR3 spans 13 amino acids. Trimming removed 10 bases from V and 3 bases from J, with 15 bases in between. Germline V lookup: CDR1 MNHNS, CDR2 SASEGT. CDR3 sequence: CATAKYQEETQYF. For the CDR3, the DNA is TGTGCCACCGCGAAATATCAGGAAGAGACCCAGTACTTC.

The J gene is TRBJ1-1, the V gene TRBV28, with TRBD1 identical over 7 bases. Germline-derived CDR1 and CDR2 are MDHEN and SYDVKM. This CDR3 has 16 residues. Unmatched junction bases numbered 14, after V lost 6 bases and J lost 4 bases. CDR3 sequence reads: CASRTTHMGQSTEAFF. In DNA, the CDR3 is TGTGCCAGCAGGACCACCCACATGGGACAGAGCACTGAAGCTTTCTTT.

This clone has just one count. The genes are TRBV13 and TRBJ2-7; TRBD1 aligns across 7 bases. After removal of 2 bases from V and 0 bases from J, the junction contained 1 base not matched to a gene. The germline V gene has CDR1 PRHDT and CDR2 FYEKMQ (reference sequence). The CDR3 is 14 amino acids. The CDR3 DNA sequence: TGTGCCAGCAGCTTATCAGGGGGCTCCTACGAGCAGTACTTC. Protein: CASSLSGGSYEQYF.

This clone was detected only once. V and J are TRBV7-6 and TRBJ2-1; 12 nucleotides align to TRBD2. CDR3 length: 19 amino acids. CDR1 and CDR2 (germline): SGHVS, FNYEAQ. V trimming: 1 base; J trimming: 0 bases; junction bases outside the gene matches: 7. The CDR3 DNA follows: TGTGCCAGCAGCTTAGAGGCTAGCGGGAGGGATAGCTCCTACAATGAGCAGTTCTTC. It yields the protein CASSLEASGRDSSYNEQFF.

This chain connects TRBV30 to TRBJ2-2, with no clear D. CDR3 size: 13 residues. Germline V gene lookup returns CDR1 GTSNPN and CDR2 SVGIG (reference sequence). Trimming pared 2 bases from V and 1 base from J, leaving 5 bases between. CDR3 region: CAWSRGNTGELFF. CDR3 bases: TGTGCCTGGAGTCGCGGGAACACCGGGGAGCTGTTTTTT.